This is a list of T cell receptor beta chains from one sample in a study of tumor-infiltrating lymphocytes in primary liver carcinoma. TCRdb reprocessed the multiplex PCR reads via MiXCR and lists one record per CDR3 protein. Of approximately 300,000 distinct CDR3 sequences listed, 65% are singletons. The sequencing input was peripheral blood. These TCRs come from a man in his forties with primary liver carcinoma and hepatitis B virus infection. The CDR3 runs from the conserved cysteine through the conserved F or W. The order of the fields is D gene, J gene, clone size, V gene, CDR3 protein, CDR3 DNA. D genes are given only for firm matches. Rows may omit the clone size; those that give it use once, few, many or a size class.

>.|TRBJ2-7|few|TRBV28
CASNTAGAGSYEQYF
TGTGCCAGCAATACGGCTGGGGCAGGGTCCTACGAGCAGTACTTC
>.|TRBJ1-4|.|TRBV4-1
CASSPRVRENEKLFF
TGCGCCAGCAGCCCCCGGGTCAGGGAAAATGAAAAACTGTTTTTT
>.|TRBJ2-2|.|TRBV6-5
CASRGGGGELFF
TGTGCCAGCAGAGGCGGGGGCGGGGAGCTATTTTTT
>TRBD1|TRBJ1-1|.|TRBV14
CASSRDRSNTEALF
TGTGCCAGCAGCCGGGACAGGAGTAACACTGAAGCTCTCTTT
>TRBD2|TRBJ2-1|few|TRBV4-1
CASSQGTSGSRYNEQFF
TGCGCCAGCAGCCAAGGGACGAGCGGGAGTCGCTACAATGAGCAGTTCTTC
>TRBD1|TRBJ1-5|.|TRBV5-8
CASSWGQAYNQPQHF
TGTGCCAGCAGCTGGGGACAGGCTTACAATCAGCCCCAGCATTTT
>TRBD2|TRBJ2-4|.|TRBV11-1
CAISFPGTSGTKNIQYF
TGCGCCATCAGCTTTCCTGGGACTAGCGGGACCAAAAACATTCAGTACTTC
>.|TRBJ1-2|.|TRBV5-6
CASSFRLEDYGYTF
TGTGCCAGCAGCTTTAGATTAGAGGACTATGGCTACACCTTC
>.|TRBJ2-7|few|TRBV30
CAWRDPSGIYEQYF
TGTGCCTGGAGGGACCCCAGCGGTATTTACGAGCAGTACTTC
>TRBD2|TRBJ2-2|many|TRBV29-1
CSGGGNTGELFF
TGCAGCGGCGGGGGTAACACCGGGGAGCTGTTTTTT
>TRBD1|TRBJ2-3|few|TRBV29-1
CSVGGLKGTDTQYF
TGCAGCGTAGGGGGCCTGAAGGGCACAGATACGCAGTATTTT
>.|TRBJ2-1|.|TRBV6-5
CARSYSRASYNEQFF
TGTGCCAGGAGTTACTCGCGGGCCTCCTACAATGAGCAGTTCTTC
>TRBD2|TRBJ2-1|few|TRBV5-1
CASSLEGGSHEQFF
TGCGCCAGCAGCTTGGAGGGCGGGAGCCATGAGCAGTTCTTC
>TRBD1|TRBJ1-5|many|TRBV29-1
CSVGGDRGNQPQHF
TGCAGCGTTGGGGGGGACAGGGGTAATCAGCCCCAGCATTTT
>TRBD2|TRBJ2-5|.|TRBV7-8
CPSSPISGSMVRGTQYF
TGTCCCAGCAGTCCAATTAGCGGGAGTATGGTGAGGGGGACCCAGTACTTC
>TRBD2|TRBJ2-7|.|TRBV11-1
CARSPGTSEIYEQYF
TGTGCCAGGAGCCCCGGGACTAGCGAAATCTATGAGCAGTACTTC
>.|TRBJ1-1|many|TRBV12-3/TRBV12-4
CASSFTRTEAFF
TGTGCCAGCAGTTTTACCAGAACTGAAGCTTTCTTT
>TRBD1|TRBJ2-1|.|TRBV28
CATSKAPGQGREQFF
TGTGCCACCAGCAAGGCCCCGGGACAGGGGAGGGAGCAGTTCTTC
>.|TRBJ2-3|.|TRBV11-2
CTSSRRSTGNADTQYF
TGTACCAGCAGCAGAAGAAGTACAGGGAACGCAGATACGCAGTATTTC
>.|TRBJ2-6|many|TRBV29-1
CSVELGGAGANVLTF
TGCAGCGTTGAATTGGGGGGCGCTGGGGCCAACGTCCTGACTTTC
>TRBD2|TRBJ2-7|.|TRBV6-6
CVSRPSSTSGIFSEQYF
TGTGTCAGCAGGCCGAGCTCGACTAGCGGGATCTTTTCCGAGCAATACTTC
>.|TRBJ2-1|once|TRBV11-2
CADSSTRGSNEQLF
TGTGCCGACAGCTCCACCCGCGGAAGCAATGAGCAGCTCTTC
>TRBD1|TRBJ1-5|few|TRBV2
CASIPDRVGNQPQHF
TGTGCCAGCATCCCGGACAGGGTTGGCAATCAGCCCCAGCATTTT
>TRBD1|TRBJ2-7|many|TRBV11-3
CASSPTGTGPYEQYF
TGTGCCAGCAGCCCAACCGGGACAGGACCCTACGAGCAGTACTTC
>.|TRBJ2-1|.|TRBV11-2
CASKVPGGYNEQVF
TGTGCCAGTAAAGTCCCCGGCGGCTACAATGAGCAGGTCTTC
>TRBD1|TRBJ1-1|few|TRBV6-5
CASSWGTGGMNTEAFF
TGTGCCAGCAGTTGGGGGACAGGGGGGATGAACACTGAAGCTTTCTTT
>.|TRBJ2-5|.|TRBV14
CASSPQTDSEETQYF
TGTGCCAGCAGCCCGCAGACAGATTCTGAAGAGACCCAGTACTTC
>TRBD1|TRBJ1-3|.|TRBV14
CASSHLGGYSGNNIYF
TGTGCCAGCAGCCATCTAGGGGGCTATAGTGGAAACAACATATATTTT
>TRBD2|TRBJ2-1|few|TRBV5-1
CASSSWTSGSYNEQFF
TGCGCCAGCAGCTCGTGGACTAGCGGGAGCTACAATGAGCAGTTCTTC
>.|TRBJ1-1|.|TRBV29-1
CRPERGVTEAFF
TGCAGACCTGAGCGGGGGGTTACTGAAGCCTTCTTT
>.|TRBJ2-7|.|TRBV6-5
CASCYSTWATYEQYF
TGTGCCAGCTGTTACTCGACATGGGCAACCTACGAGCAGTACTTC
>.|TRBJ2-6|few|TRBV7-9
CASSPGAGANVLTF
TGTGCCAGCAGCCCTGGGGCCGGGGCCAACGTCCTGACTTTC
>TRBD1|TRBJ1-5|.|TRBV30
CAWCTGQGNQPQHF
TGTGCCTGGTGTACGGGACAGGGGAATCAGCCCCAGCATTTT
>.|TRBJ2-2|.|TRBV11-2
CASCRGTLRGAGELFF
TGTGCCAGCTGCCGAGGGACATTAAGGGGTGCAGGGGAGCTGTTTTTT
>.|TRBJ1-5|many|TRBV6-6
CASSYPQERVGDNQPQHF
TGTGCCAGCAGCTATCCTCAAGAGCGGGTGGGAGACAATCAGCCCCAGCATTTT
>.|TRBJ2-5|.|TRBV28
CASSSLETQYF
TGTGCCAGCAGTTCCCTTGAGACCCAGTACTTC
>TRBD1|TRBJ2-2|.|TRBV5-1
CSSSLGQGLIGELFF
TGCTCCAGTAGCCTGGGACAGGGCTTGATCGGGGAGCTGTTTTTT
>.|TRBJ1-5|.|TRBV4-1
CANSQANMGFVADQPQHF
TGCGCCAACAGCCAGGCGAATATGGGGTTCGTGGCGGATCAGCCCCAGCATTTT
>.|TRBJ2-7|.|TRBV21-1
CTSSTQGDEQYF
TGTACCAGCAGCACCCAGGGAGACGAGCAGTATTTC
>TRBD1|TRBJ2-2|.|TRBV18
CASSPPGQGTNTGELFF
TGTGCCAGCTCACCACCAGGACAGGGGACGAACACCGGGGAGCTGTTTTTT
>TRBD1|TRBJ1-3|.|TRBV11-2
CATSTTGDSGNTIYF
TGTGCCACTAGCACCACAGGGGACTCTGGAAACACCATATATTTT
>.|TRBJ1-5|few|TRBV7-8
CASSPDRTNQPQHF
TGTGCCAGCAGCCCAGACCGAACCAATCAGCCCCAGCATTTT
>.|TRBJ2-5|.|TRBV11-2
CACSLGHSGAQVTQYF
TGTGCCTGCAGCTTAGGCCATTCCGGCGCACAAGTGACCCAGTACTTC
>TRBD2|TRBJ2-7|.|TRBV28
CACSKDAAGLADEQYF
TGTGCCTGCAGCAAGGACGCAGCGGGACTAGCTGATGAGCAGTACTTC
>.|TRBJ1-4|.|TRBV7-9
CASSPRDHEKLFF
TGTGCCAGCAGCCCCCGGGACCATGAAAAACTGTTTTTT
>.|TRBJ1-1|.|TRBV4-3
CASSQATRRENTEAFF
TGCGCCAGCAGCCAAGCAACTCGACGGGAGAATACTGAAGCTTTCTTT
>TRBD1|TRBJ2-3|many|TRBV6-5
CASREQGWGTDTQYF
TGTGCCAGCAGAGAACAGGGGTGGGGGACAGATACGCAGTATTTT
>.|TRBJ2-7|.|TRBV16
CASSSWGRYEQYF
TGTGCCAGCAGTTCCTGGGGCCGCTACGAGCAGTACTTC
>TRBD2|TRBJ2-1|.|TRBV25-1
CASSDPTSGRADEQFF
TGTGCCAGCAGTGACCCGACTAGCGGGAGAGCGGATGAGCAGTTCTTC